What follows are 3 T cell receptor beta chains derived from one specimen sequenced in a study of a mutant IDH1 vaccine in newly diagnosed glioma. This sample's time point: baseline, week 1 (first vaccination visit). Treatment indicated: pre-vaccination baseline after standard-of-care therapy. TCRdb's table, derived via immunoSEQ multiplex PCR, lists solely in-frame clones and lacks some. The table records around 92,000 clones, 70% to 90% of them present only once. This material consisted of PBMCs, taken from a glioma patient treated with radiotherapy, temozolomide or both. These receptor sequences come from a woman aged 45-60 years with glioma.

A single count supports this clone. The J gene is TRBJ2-1, the V gene TRBV5-1, with 7 bases identical to TRBD2. Trimming removed 2 bases from V and 0 bases from J; junction bases left unmatched: 2. Germline V CDR1 and CDR2: SGHRS, YFSETQ. CDR3 length: 15 residues. CDR3 amino acids: CASSLTSVSYNEQFF. The CDR3 coding sequence is TGCGCCAGCAGCTTAACTAGCGTCTCCTACAATGAGCAGTTCTTC.

The rearrangement joins TRBV29-1 to TRBJ1-6, with no clear D. V was clipped by 6 bases and J by 7 bases, with 16 bases between them. Germline CDR1 reads SQVTM; CDR2 reads ANQGSEA. The CDR3 spans 14 residues. This CDR3 is CSVRDPIGNSPLHF. The CDR3 DNA reads as TGCAGCGTCCGCGATCCGATAGGGAATTCACCCCTCCACTTT.

About this clone: Other DNA sequences of this sample code for an identical CDR3. The J gene is TRBJ2-5, the V gene TRBV5-1; D could derive from TRBD1 or TRBD2 (5 bases each). Germline CDR1 is SGHRS and CDR2 is YFSETQ. The CDR3 sequence is 14 residues long. The ends were cut back, 0 bases at V and 1 base at J, with 7 bases in the middle. CDR3 amino acids: CASSLAGAQETQYF. DNA of the CDR3: TGCGCCAGCAGCTTGGCCGGGGCCCAAGAGACCCAGTACTTC.